Listed below are T cell receptor beta chains from one sample, sequenced in a study of response to subunit inactivated influenza vaccine. Via MiXCR, TCRdb re-called the RT-PCR reads, giving one row per CDR3 protein. The profile shows about 830,000 distinct CDR3 sequences, less than 20% of them singletons. The input for sequencing was PBMCs from blood, taken 4 to 6 days after vaccination. The receptors were gathered from a man between 45 and 60 years old who received an inactivated influenza vaccine. The CDR3 runs from the conserved cysteine through the conserved F or W. Fields, in order: clone size, J gene, V gene, D gene, CDR3 DNA, CDR3 protein. The D gene is left open where the match is weak. The size of a clone is reported for some rows only, either as once, few or many, or as a class for expanded clones.

clone size: once; J gene: TRBJ2-5; V gene: TRBV6-6; D gene: -; CDR3 DNA: TGTGCCAGCAGAGCGGGTGATAGGCAGACCCAGTACTTC; CDR3 protein: CASRAGDRQTQYF
clone size: -; J gene: TRBJ2-3; V gene: TRBV5-1; D gene: -; CDR3 DNA: TGCGCCAGCAGCTTGGGGGGTATAGATACGCAGTATTTT; CDR3 protein: CASSLGGIDTQYF
clone size: many; J gene: TRBJ2-3; V gene: TRBV10-3; D gene: TRBD2; CDR3 DNA: TGTGCCATCAGTGAGGGACTAGCCACAGATACGCAGTATTTT; CDR3 protein: CAISEGLATDTQYF
clone size: few; J gene: TRBJ2-1; V gene: TRBV12-3/TRBV12-4; D gene: TRBD2; CDR3 DNA: TGTGCCAGCAGACCCGAGGGCGGGGGGCCCCAGTTCTTC; CDR3 protein: CASRPEGGGPQFF
clone size: -; J gene: TRBJ2-1; V gene: TRBV5-1; D gene: TRBD1; CDR3 DNA: TGCGCCAGCACCAATCCCGGGACAGGGTCCTACAATGAGCAGTTCTTC; CDR3 protein: CASTNPGTGSYNEQFF
clone size: -; J gene: TRBJ1-5; V gene: TRBV6-2/TRBV6-3; D gene: TRBD1; CDR3 DNA: TGTGCCAGCACACGGGACAGTAGCAATCAGCCCCAGCATTTT; CDR3 protein: CASTRDSSNQPQHF
clone size: -; J gene: TRBJ2-1; V gene: TRBV10-3; D gene: TRBD2; CDR3 DNA: TGTGCCATCAGTGGAGTGGGCCGGACTAGCGTAAGCTCCTACAATGAGCAGTTCTTC; CDR3 protein: CAISGVGRTSVSSYNEQFF
clone size: -; J gene: TRBJ2-7; V gene: TRBV7-2; D gene: -; CDR3 DNA: TGTGCCAGCAGCCGATTAACCTTCTCCTACGAGCAGTACTTC; CDR3 protein: CASSRLTFSYEQYF
clone size: few; J gene: TRBJ2-7; V gene: TRBV20-1; D gene: -; CDR3 DNA: TGCAGTGCTAGAGAGGACCATAGGGGGGCCGAGCAGTACTTC; CDR3 protein: CSAREDHRGAEQYF
clone size: many; J gene: TRBJ2-7; V gene: TRBV20-1; D gene: TRBD2; CDR3 DNA: TGCAGTGCTTGGACTAGCGGGGACTCCTACGAGCAGTACTTC; CDR3 protein: CSAWTSGDSYEQYF
clone size: -; J gene: TRBJ2-7; V gene: TRBV20-1; D gene: TRBD2; CDR3 DNA: TGCAGTGCTACAGCGGGAGGGTACTACGAGCAGTACTTC; CDR3 protein: CSATAGGYYEQYF
clone size: -; J gene: TRBJ2-1; V gene: TRBV9; D gene: -; CDR3 DNA: TGTGCCAGCAGCGCTTCGACGGGGGCATATGAGCAGTTCTTC; CDR3 protein: CASSASTGAYEQFF
clone size: -; J gene: TRBJ2-3; V gene: TRBV15; D gene: -; CDR3 DNA: TGTGCCACCAGCAGAGATTTGGGGCAAGATACGCAGTATTTT; CDR3 protein: CATSRDLGQDTQYF
clone size: many; J gene: TRBJ2-1; V gene: TRBV24-1; D gene: TRBD1; CDR3 DNA: TGTGCCACCAGGGACAGGGGCCATTCCAATGAGCAGTTCTTC; CDR3 protein: CATRDRGHSNEQFF
clone size: -; J gene: TRBJ2-2; V gene: TRBV29-1; D gene: -; CDR3 DNA: TGCAGCGTCACTCCTAGGGTCGCCTGGCCCGGGGAGCTGTTTTTT; CDR3 protein: CSVTPRVAWPGELFF
clone size: few; J gene: TRBJ1-6; V gene: TRBV6-1; D gene: -; CDR3 DNA: TGTGCCAGCGGCGGTTCTACGAATAATTCACCCCTCCACTTT; CDR3 protein: CASGGSTNNSPLHF
clone size: -; J gene: TRBJ2-7; V gene: TRBV15; D gene: -; CDR3 DNA: TGTGCCACCAGCAGAGGACAAGAAGGTCCCTACGAGCAGTACTTC; CDR3 protein: CATSRGQEGPYEQYF
clone size: -; J gene: TRBJ2-4; V gene: TRBV11-2; D gene: TRBD2; CDR3 DNA: TGTGCCAGCAGCTTAGTCGGGACTAGCGGGGGTCGACTAGCCAAAAACATTCAGTACTTC; CDR3 protein: CASSLVGTSGGRLAKNIQYF
clone size: few; J gene: TRBJ1-1; V gene: TRBV11-1; D gene: -; CDR3 DNA: TGTGCCAGCAGCTTACCGACGCCGAACACTGAAGCTTTCTTT; CDR3 protein: CASSLPTPNTEAFF
clone size: -; J gene: TRBJ2-5; V gene: TRBV12-3/TRBV12-4; D gene: TRBD2; CDR3 DNA: TGTGCCAGCAGTTCCGGGACTAGGTTTAAGGAGACCCAGTACTTC; CDR3 protein: CASSSGTRFKETQYF
clone size: many; J gene: TRBJ2-1; V gene: TRBV11-2; D gene: TRBD2; CDR3 DNA: TGTGCCAGCAGCTTCACGAGGGGGTCTAGCGGGAATGACAATGAGCAGTTCTTC; CDR3 protein: CASSFTRGSSGNDNEQFF
clone size: -; J gene: TRBJ2-5; V gene: TRBV12-3/TRBV12-4; D gene: -; CDR3 DNA: TGTGCCAGCAGTTTAGCGGGGAGGGGGCCAGGTGAGACCCAGTACTTC; CDR3 protein: CASSLAGRGPGETQYF
clone size: few; J gene: TRBJ2-1; V gene: TRBV25-1; D gene: TRBD2; CDR3 DNA: TGTGCCAGCCATAGCTATAGCGGGAGCAGCTACAATGAGCAGTTCTTC; CDR3 protein: CASHSYSGSSYNEQFF
clone size: -; J gene: TRBJ2-2; V gene: TRBV5-1; D gene: TRBD1; CDR3 DNA: TGCGCCAGCAGCTTGACGAGGACAGGGGGCATCACCGGGGAGCTGTTTTTT; CDR3 protein: CASSLTRTGGITGELFF
clone size: -; J gene: TRBJ1-1; V gene: TRBV5-6; D gene: -; CDR3 DNA: TGTGCCAGCAGCTTGGGATGGGGGGCGGCTGAAGCTTTCTTT; CDR3 protein: CASSLGWGAAEAFF
clone size: many; J gene: TRBJ1-1; V gene: TRBV5-1; D gene: -; CDR3 DNA: TGTGCCAGCAGTTTAGCAGGGAGGAACACTGAAGCTTTCTTT; CDR3 protein: CASSLAGRNTEAFF
clone size: -; J gene: TRBJ2-1; V gene: TRBV29-1; D gene: TRBD2; CDR3 DNA: TGCAGCGTAAGGCTCCCCCGGAGCGGGGGGAACAATGAGCAGTTCTTC; CDR3 protein: CSVRLPRSGGNNEQFF
clone size: few; J gene: TRBJ2-5; V gene: TRBV29-1; D gene: -; CDR3 DNA: TGCAGCGTTGAGGGGGTAGTTCGGAGGGAGACCCAGTACTTC; CDR3 protein: CSVEGVVRRETQYF
clone size: many; J gene: TRBJ1-5; V gene: TRBV6-1; D gene: -; CDR3 DNA: TGTGCCAGCAGTGAGCTAAGGCAGAATCAGCCCCAGCATTTT; CDR3 protein: CASSELRQNQPQHF
clone size: many; J gene: TRBJ2-1; V gene: TRBV29-1; D gene: TRBD1; CDR3 DNA: TGCAGCGGGACAGGGGGACTCTACAATGAGCAGTTCTTC; CDR3 protein: CSGTGGLYNEQFF
clone size: many; J gene: TRBJ2-7; V gene: TRBV28; D gene: -; CDR3 DNA: TGTGCCAGCAGGGGTTCGGGCGTAAGCTACGAGCAGTACTTC; CDR3 protein: CASRGSGVSYEQYF
clone size: -; J gene: TRBJ2-2; V gene: TRBV7-2; D gene: -; CDR3 DNA: TGTGCCAGCAGCCGATTCTGGGACTCTCGTGCCGGGGAGCTGTTTTTT; CDR3 protein: CASSRFWDSRAGELFF
clone size: few; J gene: TRBJ2-1; V gene: TRBV6-5; D gene: TRBD2; CDR3 DNA: TGTGCCAGCAGTTCCACTAGCGCGCGTTCCTACAATGAGCAGTTCTTC; CDR3 protein: CASSSTSARSYNEQFF
clone size: -; J gene: TRBJ2-5; V gene: TRBV29-1; D gene: TRBD1; CDR3 DNA: TGCAGCGTTGAAGTACCCCCCGGGACAGGCCAGAAAGAGACCCAGTACTTC; CDR3 protein: CSVEVPPGTGQKETQYF
clone size: -; J gene: TRBJ2-5; V gene: TRBV2; D gene: -; CDR3 DNA: TGTGCCAGCAGTGAAGCCATTCTCATAGTCAGGGAGACCCAGTACTTC; CDR3 protein: CASSEAILIVRETQYF
clone size: many; J gene: TRBJ2-7; V gene: TRBV4-2; D gene: -; CDR3 DNA: TGTGCCAGCAGCCAAGGACTAGGGGACTACGAGCAGTACTTC; CDR3 protein: CASSQGLGDYEQYF
clone size: -; J gene: TRBJ2-7; V gene: TRBV7-2; D gene: TRBD2; CDR3 DNA: TGTGCCAGCAGCTTCGGAGGGACTAGCGGCCAGGAGCAGTACTTC; CDR3 protein: CASSFGGTSGQEQYF
clone size: many; J gene: TRBJ2-5; V gene: TRBV5-1; D gene: TRBD2; CDR3 DNA: TGCGCCAGCAGCTCGGGACTACCTCAAGAGACCCAGTACTTC; CDR3 protein: CASSSGLPQETQYF
clone size: few; J gene: TRBJ2-2; V gene: TRBV29-1; D gene: -; CDR3 DNA: TGCAGCGTTGAGGGTGGTGGCGGGGAGCTGTTTTTT; CDR3 protein: CSVEGGGGELFF